This T cell receptor (beta chain) was identified during a study of Graves' ophthalmopathy and Graves' hyperthyroidism. Whole-study context: At initial diagnosis, peripheral blood was obtained, and this preceded any treatment. Study-level findings and limits: In blood, most expanded thyroid clonotypes above 0.001 frequency were also detected.

This clonotype appeared many times. The antigen is undetermined. Hyperthyroidism patients had new diagnoses, durations under 2 months, and ages of 18 to 65. RNA transcripts served as template for amplifying TCR beta CDR3 sequences. The first-round RT-PCR employed HTBI primers together with the Qiagen OneStep RT-PCR kit. A multiplex PCR was then performed as the second round. TCRdb processed the multiplex PCR reads anew with MiXCR; each CDR3 protein has one entry. Counted here are hundreds of thousands of distinct CDR3 sequences, around a fifth occurring once; the ten biggest clones make up more than 5.5%. Source material: peripheral blood. This TCR came from a woman aged 18-30 years with stable Graves' hyperthyroidism. Some clones in this sample may be carry-over from other donors' samples.

For the CDR3, the DNA is TGTGCCAGCTCGGGACAGGGCAAAAACATTCAGTACTTC. Protein product: CASSGQGKNIQYF. The rearrangement joins TRBV25-1 to TRBJ2-4; 9 bases agree with TRBD1. The trim removed 8 bases at V and 3 bases at J, leaving 2 bases unmatched. Germline V lookup: CDR1 MGHDK, CDR2 SYGVNS. The CDR3 is 13 residues long.